This entry lists 32 T cell receptor beta chains sequenced from one sample in a study of identical twins. A single record per CDR3 protein comes from TCRdb applying MiXCR to the 5' RACE reads. The sample shows around 960,000 distinct CDR3 sequences, roughly an eighth of them seen only once. The sample was also reused in another study, on yellow fever vaccine responses in identical twins.

Specimen: PBMCs. The source of these receptors is a woman younger than 30 in good health.

The chain couples TRBV19 to TRBJ2-3, with D unresolved. V lost 2 bases, J lost 2 bases, and 8 bases lay in between. The V gene's germline CDR1 is LNHDA and CDR2 SQIVND (reference sequence). The CDR3 runs to 14 residues. This CDR3 is CASSIMSATDTQYF. CDR3 in DNA: TGTGCCAGTAGTATAATGTCGGCCACAGATACGCAGTATTTT. The full variable domain, with the rest looked up from reference TRBV19 and TRBJ2-3, is DGGITQSPKYLFRKEGQNVTLSCEQNLNHDAMYWYRQDPGQGLRLIYYSQIVNDFQKGDIAEGYSVSREKKESFPLTVTSAQKNPTAFYLCASSIMSATDTQYFGPGTRLTVL.

CDR3 bases: TGTGCCAGCAGTTTGGGGGGGTTCGGGAACATTCAGTACTTC. This encodes CASSLGGFGNIQYF. The gene calls are TRBV12-3 or TRBV12-4 and TRBJ2-4, with 7 positions matching TRBD2. The CDR3 runs to 14 residues. J gave up 7 bases and V 3 bases, and 6 bases lay outside the gene matches.

This rearrangement joins TRBV3-1 to TRBJ2-5; D unresolved. This CDR3 spans 12 amino acids. The ends were cut back, 3 bases at V and 5 bases at J, with 7 bases in the middle. CDR1 and CDR2 (germline): LGHDT, YNNKEL (reference sequence). CDR3 DNA: TGTGCCAGCAGCCAGACGGTTGAGACCCAGTACTTC. Translating it yields CASSQTVETQYF.

This clonotype was detected a few times. The genes are TRBV28 and TRBJ2-7, with TRBD2 matching over 7 bases. Germline loops: CDR1 MDHEN, CDR2 SYDVKM. The length of the CDR3 is 14 residues. With 6 bases clipped from V and 2 bases from J, the junction kept 7 bases outside the gene matches. The CDR3 sequence is CASSRAGSTYEQYF. CDR3 sequence (DNA): TGTGCCAGCAGCCGAGCGGGATCAACCTACGAGCAGTACTTC. Filled out from reference TRBV28 and TRBJ2-7, the complete variable domain reads DVKVTQSSRYLVKRTGEKVFLECVQDMDHENMFWYRQDPGLGLRLIYFSYDVKMKEKGDIPEGYSVSREKKERFSLILESASTNQTSMYLCASSRAGSTYEQYFGPGTRLTVT.

CDR3 in amino acids: CASSSTSGASSYNEQFF. CDR3 DNA: TGTGCCAGCAGCTCGACTAGCGGAGCAAGCTCCTACAATGAGCAGTTCTTC. This chain connects TRBV6-1 to TRBJ2-1, with 9 bases fitting TRBD2. The CDR3 contains 17 residues. CDR1 is MNHNS, CDR2 SASEGT, per germline. J was trimmed by 0 bases and V by 6 bases; bases with no gene match: 9.

This clonotype was seen a handful of times. The chain carries TRBV6-5 and TRBJ1-2, with D perhaps TRBD1 (5 bases). This CDR3 is 14 amino acids long. V was trimmed by 2 bases and J by 4 bases, leaving 11 bases between them. Germline V gene data show CDR1 as MNHEY and CDR2 as SVGAGI. The CDR3 loop reads CASSYAGRGYGYTF. Written as DNA, the CDR3 is TGTGCCAGCAGTTACGCAGGAAGGGGCTATGGCTACACCTTC.

The chain recombines TRBV5-1 with TRBJ2-5, with 10 bases matching TRBD1. Looked up from germline, CDR1 is SGHRS and CDR2 is YFSETQ. V lost 6 bases to trimming and J lost 5 bases; unmatched junction nucleotides: 7. The CDR3 totals 14 residues. The CDR3 reads CASTGTGVEETQYF. The CDR3 bases are TGCGCCAGCACTGGGACAGGGGTGGAGGAGACCCAGTACTTC.

This clonotype was seen many times. The CDR3: CASSFRAFTDTQYF. CDR3 sequence (DNA): TGTGCCAGCAGTTTTCGGGCATTCACAGATACGCAGTATTTT. The V call is TRBV28, the J call TRBJ2-3; D is undetermined. This CDR3 has 14 residues. The V gene lost 3 bases and the J gene lost 2 bases, with 9 bases spanning the gap. CDR1 and CDR2 (germline): MDHEN, SYDVKM.

This clonotype has only a few counts. The chain has TRBV5-1 and TRBJ2-5; D tentatively fits TRBD1 or TRBD2 (5 bases each). Trimming took off 2 bases at V and 2 bases at J, with 13 bases between the two ends. Germline loops: CDR1 SGHRS, CDR2 YFSETQ. The CDR3 length is 15 residues. The CDR3 DNA follows: TGCGCCAGCAGCTTAAGAGGGACGTTGCAAGAGACCCAGTACTTC. Translated: CASSLRGTLQETQYF.

A few counts support this clonotype. This chain connects TRBV20-1 to TRBJ2-2, with 13 nucleotides matching TRBD2. CDR1 is DFQATT, CDR2 SNEGSKA, per germline (reference sequence). CDR3 size: 18 residues. The J segment lost 1 base and the V segment lost 6 bases, leaving 11 bases of the junction unmatched. For the CDR3, the DNA is TGCAGTGCCCGGACTAGCGGGAGAGATCTTTGGAACACCGGGGAGCTGTTTTTT. This translates into CSARTSGRDLWNTGELFF.

This chain joins TRBV5-1 and TRBJ2-2, with 7 bases aligning to TRBD1. With V trimmed by 0 bases and J by 3 bases, 2 bases remained unmatched. Germline assignment: CDR1 SGHRS and CDR2 YFSETQ. The CDR3 contains 15 residues. CDR3 region: CASSLEGAHTGELFF. As DNA, the CDR3 is TGCGCCAGCAGCTTGGAGGGGGCGCACACCGGGGAGCTGTTTTTT.

This clonotype was detected a few times. The genes are TRBV5-1 and TRBJ1-3, with D tentatively TRBD1 (6 bases). Deletions cut 4 bases from V and 0 bases from J, with 17 bases between. Germline-derived CDR1 and CDR2 are SGHRS and YFSETQ. The CDR3 loop spans 17 amino acids. This chain's CDR3 is CASSPITTGRSGNTIYF. The CDR3 DNA sequence: TGCGCCAGCAGCCCTATTACGACAGGCCGCTCTGGAAACACCATATATTTT.

The J gene is TRBJ2-3, the V gene TRBV2; unclear D gene. The CDR3 has 14 residues. V lost 4 bases, J lost 0 bases, and 8 bases lay in between. The germline V gene encodes CDR1 SNHLY and CDR2 FYNNEI. The CDR3 nucleotides are TGTGCCAGCAGTGTTGCAGTCAGCACAGATACGCAGTATTTT. Its translation is CASSVAVSTDTQYF. The variable domain in full, with the rest retrieved from reference TRBV2 and TRBJ2-3, is EPEVTQTPSHQVTQMGQEVILRCVPISNHLYFYWYRQILGQKVEFLVSFYNNEISEKSEIFDDQFSVERPDGSNFTLKIRSTKLEDSAMYFCASSVAVSTDTQYFGPGTRLTVL.

The J gene is TRBJ2-3, the V gene TRBV11-3, with a tentative D call TRBD1 (6 bases). Germline V lookup: CDR1 SGHNT, CDR2 YENEEA. Trimming left V 4 bases short and J 1 base short, with 9 bases between. The CDR3 is 14 amino acids. The DNA for the CDR3 is TGTGCCAGCAGCTATTGGACAGGCACAGATACGCAGTATTTT. Translation gives CASSYWTGTDTQYF.

This clonotype was observed a handful of times. A junction boundary mismatches the germline segment, possibly from a read error. The chain couples TRBV20-1 to TRBJ2-5; 13 positions match TRBD2. The CDR3 has 18 residues. CDR1 and CDR2 (germline): DFQATT, SNEGSKA (reference sequence). The CDR3 sequence is CSARDLLGLAGYQETQYF. The CDR3 nucleotides read TGCAGTGCTAGAGATCTGCTGGGACTAGCGGGGTACCAGGAGACCCAGTACTTC.

This clonotype was picked up a small number of times. The chain is built from TRBV24-1 and TRBJ1-5; D is ambiguous. The V and J ends lost 9 bases and 0 bases respectively, with 8 bases between them. Looked up from germline, CDR1 is KGHDR and CDR2 is SFDVKD. This CDR3 contains 13 residues. This chain's CDR3 is CATSNRSNQPQHF. The CDR3 bases are TGTGCCACCTCTAACCGTAGCAATCAGCCCCAGCATTTT.

The genes are TRBV10-3 and TRBJ2-5; 7 positions match TRBD1. Germline CDR1 reads ENHRY; CDR2 reads SYGVKD. This CDR3 has 15 residues. Losses at the gene ends were 2 bases for V and 2 bases for J; bases not matched to a gene: 5. The CDR3 DNA reads as TGTGCCATCAGTGAGGGGCCGGGACAGCAAGAGACCCAGTACTTC. Encoded protein: CAISEGPGQQETQYF.

This clonotype was picked up many times. The chain recombines TRBV12-3 or TRBV12-4 with TRBJ2-5, with D tentatively TRBD1 (5 bases). Between the trimmed V and J ends, which lost 6 bases and 2 bases, there was a span of 10 bases. This CDR3 has 13 residues. CDR3 loop: CASRTDSQETQYF. The CDR3 nucleotides are TGTGCCAGCAGGACTGACAGTCAAGAGACCCAGTACTTC.

The chain recombines TRBV15 with TRBJ2-7; D might be TRBD2 (5 bases). With 1 base removed from V and 1 base from J, the gap between germline ends came to 11 bases. Germline V CDR1 and CDR2: LNHNV, YYDKDF (reference sequence). This CDR3 is 15 amino acids long. The CDR3 here is CATSRGGGLSYEQYF. The CDR3 region has the DNA TGTGCCACCAGCAGAGGCGGAGGATTATCCTACGAGCAGTACTTC.

This clonotype has just a few counts. The chain couples TRBV3-1 to TRBJ2-5; TRBD2 agrees at 10 bases. With 3 bases clipped from V and 1 base from J, the junction kept 2 bases outside the gene matches. Germline V gene data show CDR1 as LGHDT and CDR2 as YNNKEL (reference sequence). CDR3 length equals 15 residues. The DNA for the CDR3 is TGTGCCAGCAGCCAGCTAGCGGGGGCCCAAGAGACCCAGTACTTC. Translated: CASSQLAGAQETQYF.

This clonotype was found many times. V and J are TRBV6-2 or TRBV6-3 and TRBJ2-1; 14 bases line up with TRBD2. This CDR3 is 15 amino acids long. V shed 7 bases and J 6 bases; nucleotides not matched to a gene: 5. Germline V gene data show CDR1 as MNHEY and CDR2 as SVGEGT. The CDR3 loop reads CASNRGTSGSNEQFF. CDR3 in DNA: TGTGCCAGCAACCGAGGGACTAGCGGGAGCAATGAGCAGTTCTTC.

Of note for this clonotype: The germline gene is not matched at one end of the junction; a read error may be the cause. The rearrangement joins TRBV5-6 to TRBJ2-2; a possible D gene is TRBD2 (5 bases). Germline lookup yields CDR1 SGHDT and CDR2 YYEEEE. The CDR3 totals 12 residues. DNA for the CDR3: TGTGCCAGCAGCTCCCGAACCGGGAAGCTGTTTTTT. Translated: CASSSRTGKLFF. The variable domain in full, completed from reference TRBV5-6 and TRBJ2-2, reads DAGVTQSPTHLIKTRGQQVTLRCSPKSGHDTVSWYQQALGQGPQFIFQYYEEEERQRGNFPDRFSGHQFPNYSSELNVNALLLGDSALYLCASSSRTGKLFFGEGSRLTVL.

The genes are TRBV20-1 and TRBJ2-5; TRBD2 matches 8 bases. V was clipped by 4 bases and J by 1 base; unmatched bases: 23. CDR1 DFQATT and CDR2 SNEGSKA come from the germline V gene (reference sequence). The CDR3 contains 20 residues. CDR3 region: CSATLSFASGPPIPQETQYF. DNA of the CDR3: TGCAGTGCTACCCTCTCGTTCGCTAGCGGGCCACCTATACCCCAAGAGACCCAGTACTTC.

This clonotype was observed a handful of times. The V call is TRBV7-9, the J call TRBJ1-1, with D possibly matching TRBD1 (6 bases). The CDR3 is made up of 15 amino acids. V was pared by 1 base and J by 6 bases, with 15 bases between. The germline V gene encodes CDR1 SEHNR and CDR2 FQNEAQ (reference sequence). In DNA, the CDR3 is TGTGCCAGCAGCTTAGTACAGGGCTGGGATTCTGAAGCTTTCTTT. It translates to CASSLVQGWDSEAFF.

V and J are TRBV4-1 and TRBJ2-5; TRBD2 matches at 12 bases. V lost 6 bases to trimming and J lost 2 bases; unmatched junction nucleotides: 16. Germline-derived CDR1 and CDR2 are MGHRA and YSYEKL. There are 19 residues in the CDR3. CDR3 coding DNA: TGCGCCAGCAGAAAAGGCGCCCCCTGGACTAGCGGGATACAAGAGACCCAGTACTTC. This gives the protein CASRKGAPWTSGIQETQYF.

The J gene is TRBJ2-1, the V gene TRBV2; D uncertain. The germline V gene has CDR1 SNHLY and CDR2 FYNNEI. The CDR3 has 15 residues. V lost 5 bases and J lost 8, with 19 bases in between. CDR3 region: CASSPNRARSDEQFF. Written as DNA, the CDR3 is TGTGCCAGCAGTCCAAACCGGGCGCGGTCGGATGAGCAGTTCTTC.

This clonotype has a handful of counts. The chain couples TRBV7-6 to TRBJ2-1; no clear D. The CDR3 loop spans 14 amino acids. Trimming pared 3 bases from V and 1 base from J, leaving 7 bases between. The germline V gene encodes CDR1 SGHVS and CDR2 FNYEAQ. The CDR3 loop is CASSFSLSYNEQFF. DNA for the CDR3: TGTGCCAGCAGCTTCTCATTATCCTACAATGAGCAGTTCTTC.

This clonotype has just a few counts. The chain recombines TRBV7-9 with TRBJ1-2; D is uncertain. Germline CDR1 reads SEHNR; CDR2 reads FQNEAQ (reference sequence). The CDR3 loop spans 13 amino acids. V lost 4 bases and J lost 4, with 10 bases in between. The CDR3 region has the DNA TGTGCCAGCAGCTCGAACTCGGCCTATGGCTACACCTTC. Amino acids: CASSSNSAYGYTF.

The rearrangement uses TRBV12-3 or TRBV12-4 and TRBJ2-2, with unresolved D. The CDR3 is made up of 15 amino acids. Trimming left V 3 bases short and J 1 base short, with 9 bases between. The CDR3 nucleotides are TGTGCCAGCAGTTTTTCTAACCGGAACACCGGGGAGCTGTTTTTT. This gives the protein CASSFSNRNTGELFF.

This chain joins TRBV12-3 or TRBV12-4 and TRBJ1-1; maybe TRBD1 (6 bases). CDR3 length: 15 amino acids. V was cut by 5 bases and J by 6 bases, with 19 bases left in between. The CDR3 loop is CASSDPGGGQAEAFF. The CDR3 DNA is TGTGCCAGCAGTGACCCTGGGGGGGGGCAAGCTGAAGCTTTCTTT.

The chain uses TRBV19 and TRBJ1-5; 8 nucleotides match TRBD1. CDR1 and CDR2 (germline): LNHDA, SQIVND (reference sequence). The ends lost 6 bases at V and 7 bases at J; junction bases unmatched: 5. This CDR3 is 13 amino acids long. The CDR3 nucleotides read TGTGCCAGTAGGGACAGGGACCTACAGCCCCAGCATTTT. This codes for CASRDRDLQPQHF.

In its sample, this clonotype was seen a few times. V usage is TRBV5-5 and J usage is TRBJ2-2, with 10 nucleotides matching TRBD1. Germline V gene lookup returns CDR1 SGHKS and CDR2 YYEKEE (reference sequence). The CDR3 sequence is 15 residues long. With 6 bases clipped from V and 7 bases from J, the junction kept 9 bases outside the gene matches. CDR3 protein: CASTNRQGAGGELFF. The CDR3 DNA sequence: TGTGCCAGCACCAACCGACAGGGGGCCGGCGGGGAGCTGTTTTTT.